The 23 T cell receptor beta chains given below trace back to one sample, sequenced in a study of monozygotic twins with inflammatory bowel disease. TCRdb re-called the 5' RACE reads and shows each CDR3 protein once, DNA omitted. The sample has over 110,000 distinct CDR3 sequences; the top ten hold about 2.6%. The specimen sequenced was blood. The receptors originated from a human donor with ulcerative colitis or Crohn's disease, or a healthy co-twin of an affected twin (not recorded which).

CDR3: CASSLGGGPSEQYF. The chain employs TRBV7-2 and TRBJ2-7; no DNA is available, so the TRBD1 call from TCRdb remains unchecked. CDR1 is SGHTA, CDR2 FQGNSA, per germline. CDR3 length: 14 amino acids.

V is TRBV6-1 and J is TRBJ1-1; the TCRdb D gene call, TRBD1, has no DNA to confirm it. The CDR3 runs to 16 residues. Germline lookup yields CDR1 MNHNS and CDR2 SASEGT. The CDR3 loop is CASSKASRGRNTEAFF.

The gene calls are TRBV2 and TRBJ2-5. Germline V gives CDR1 SNHLY, CDR2 FYNNEI. CDR3 size: 16 residues. The CDR3 loop reads CASRLGRSLFQETQYF.

The chain is built from TRBV7-2 and TRBJ2-7. The CDR3 loop spans 15 amino acids. Germline V CDR1 and CDR2: SGHTA, FQGNSA. The CDR3 here is CASSLGLLNSYEQYF. Looking up the rest from reference TRBV7-2 and TRBJ2-7 gives the full variable domain: GAGVSQSPSNKVTEKGKDVELRCDPISGHTALYWYRQSLGQGLEFLIYFQGNSAPDKSGLPSDRFSAERTGGSVSTLTIQRTQQEDSAVYLCASSLGLLNSYEQYFGPGTRLTVT.

J is TRBJ1-3 and V is TRBV20-1; TCRdb outputs TRBD1, but without DNA this stays unchecked. The germline gives CDR1 DFQATT, CDR2 SNEGSKA (reference sequence). This CDR3 comprises 13 residues. This chain's CDR3 is CSARAPGGNTIYF.

The chain is built from TRBV29-1 and TRBJ2-7; TCRdb gives TRBD1 as the D gene, but with no DNA this cannot be confirmed. This CDR3 is built from 12 residues. Looked up from germline, CDR1 is SQVTM and CDR2 is ANQGSEA. The CDR3 spells CSVEDRGYEQYF.

This rearrangement joins TRBV7-2 to TRBJ2-1. The CDR3 sequence is 15 residues long. Germline values: CDR1 SGHTA, CDR2 FQGNSA. CDR3: CASISAISSYNEQFF.

This chain uses TRBV5-1 with TRBJ2-3; the TCRdb D gene call, TRBD2, has no DNA to confirm it. The CDR3 has 16 residues. Germline assignment: CDR1 SGHRS and CDR2 YFSETQ. The CDR3 is CASSLGLAGFTDTQYF.

The chain combines TRBV20-1 with TRBJ1-5; checking the TCRdb D call of TRBD1 is not possible without DNA. Germline loops: CDR1 DFQATT, CDR2 SNEGSKA (reference sequence). The CDR3 sequence is 16 residues long. CDR3 loop: CSSRGKPDSSNQPQHF.

V usage is TRBV6-2 or TRBV6-3 and J usage is TRBJ2-2. The V gene's germline CDR1 is MNHEY and CDR2 SVGEGT. This CDR3 is built from 15 residues. This CDR3 reads CASSHWTGSTGELFF.

The chain is built from TRBV7-9 and TRBJ2-7; TCRdb designates TRBD1, a call that cannot be tested without DNA. The CDR3 runs to 16 residues. Per the germline V gene, CDR1 is SEHNR and CDR2 is FQNEAQ (reference sequence). This CDR3 reads CASSSPQQGTLLEQYF.

The chain has TRBV28 and TRBJ1-1; TCRdb calls TRBD1, which cannot be checked without DNA. The CDR3 loop spans 14 amino acids. CDR1 is MDHEN, CDR2 SYDVKM, per germline. The CDR3 region is CASRRVGGSGEAFF. The whole variable domain, filled in from reference TRBV28 and TRBJ1-1, reads DVKVTQSSRYLVKRTGEKVFLECVQDMDHENMFWYRQDPGLGLRLIYFSYDVKMKEKGDIPEGYSVSREKKERFSLILESASTNQTSMYLCASRRVGGSGEAFFGQGTRLTVV.

J is TRBJ2-5 and V is TRBV3-1; TCRdb calls TRBD1, which cannot be checked without DNA. The CDR3 consists of 16 residues. Germline loops: CDR1 LGHDT, CDR2 YNNKEL (reference sequence). CDR3 region: CASSEVLGGAEETQYF.

This CDR3 reads CASSVKVGNLGDTQYF. The chain recombines TRBV9 with TRBJ2-3. This CDR3 comprises 16 residues. The V gene's germline CDR1 is SGDLS and CDR2 YYNGEE.

The chain carries TRBV6-5 and TRBJ2-4; no DNA is available, so the TRBD1 call from TCRdb remains unchecked. CDR1 MNHEY and CDR2 SVGAGI come from the germline V gene. The CDR3 is 19 amino acids. The CDR3 region is CASSYSGTGGAFAKNIQYF.

The chain couples TRBV4-3 to TRBJ2-1; the TCRdb call, TRBD1, lacks DNA for checking. The CDR3 runs to 16 residues. Germline V gene sequence: CDR1 LGHNA, CDR2 YSLEER. The CDR3 protein is CASSRDGGNSYNEQFF.

The V call is TRBV6-1, the J call TRBJ2-3; TCRdb's D gene call, TRBD1, goes unchecked for lack of DNA. Germline V CDR1 and CDR2: MNHNS, SASEGT. The CDR3 has 15 amino acids. CDR3 in amino acids: CASSRDGGSTDTQYF.

CDR3 loop: CASSPSGTGGADTQYF. The V gene is TRBV6-1, the J gene TRBJ2-3; TCRdb's D call, TRBD1, is unchecked because there is no DNA. Germline loops: CDR1 MNHNS, CDR2 SASEGT. The CDR3 loop spans 16 amino acids.

The chain carries TRBV5-1 and TRBJ2-3. The CDR3 is 13 residues long. Germline V gene sequence: CDR1 SGHRS, CDR2 YFSETQ. This chain's CDR3 is CASSPTSTDTQYF.

This sequence joins TRBV9 and TRBJ2-3; TCRdb's assignment of TRBD1 cannot be checked, as there is no DNA. Germline CDR1 reads SGDLS; CDR2 reads YYNGEE. The CDR3 has 15 residues. This CDR3 reads CASSVVGGSTDTQYF.

This chain connects TRBV5-6 to TRBJ1-5; TCRdb names TRBD1, which stays unverified in the absence of DNA. Germline values: CDR1 SGHDT, CDR2 YYEEEE. CDR3 length equals 15 residues. The CDR3 sequence: CASSFSTGLNQPQHF.

The chain couples TRBV20-1 to TRBJ1-1; TCRdb picks TRBD1, but there is no DNA to check that call. This CDR3 is built from 15 residues. The V gene's germline CDR1 is DFQATT and CDR2 SNEGSKA (reference sequence). CDR3 protein: CSASVQGSLNTEAFF.

The chain carries TRBV7-3 and TRBJ2-2; TCRdb's assignment of TRBD2 cannot be checked, as there is no DNA. The germline V gene has CDR1 SGHTA and CDR2 FQGTGA. The CDR3 is made up of 16 amino acids. The CDR3 protein is CASSLTRGGITGELFF.